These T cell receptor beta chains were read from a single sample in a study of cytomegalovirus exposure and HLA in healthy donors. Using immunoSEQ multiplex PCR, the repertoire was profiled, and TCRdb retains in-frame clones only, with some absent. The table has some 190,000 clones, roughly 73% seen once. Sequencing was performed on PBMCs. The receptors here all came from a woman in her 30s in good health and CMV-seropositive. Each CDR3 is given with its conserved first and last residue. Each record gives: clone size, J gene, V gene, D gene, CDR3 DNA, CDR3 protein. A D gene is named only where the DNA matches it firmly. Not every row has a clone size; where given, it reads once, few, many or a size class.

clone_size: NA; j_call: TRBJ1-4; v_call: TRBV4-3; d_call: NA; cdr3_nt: TGCGCCAGCAGCCCCGGGACATTTAATGAAAAACTGTTTTTT; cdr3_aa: CASSPGTFNEKLFF
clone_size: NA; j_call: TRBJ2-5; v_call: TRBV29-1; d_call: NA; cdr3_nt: TGCAGCGTTGAAGAACTCCGGTTAAGGTACTTC; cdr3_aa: CSVEELRLRYF
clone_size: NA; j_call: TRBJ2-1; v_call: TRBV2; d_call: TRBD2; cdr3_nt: TGTGCCAGCAGGCCGTTCTCGGGGGGGGCCGGTGAGCAGTTCTTC; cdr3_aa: CASRPFSGGAGEQFF
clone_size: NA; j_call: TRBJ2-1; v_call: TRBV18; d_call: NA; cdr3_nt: TGTGCCAGCTCCTTGAGGACTGCCCTCTGGGGAAATGAGCAGTTCTTC; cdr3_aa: CASSLRTALWGNEQFF
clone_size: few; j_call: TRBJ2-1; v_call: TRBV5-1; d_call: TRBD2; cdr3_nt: TGCGCCAGCAGCTTGGTCGGGGGGATAAATGAGCAGTTCTTC; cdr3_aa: CASSLVGGINEQFF
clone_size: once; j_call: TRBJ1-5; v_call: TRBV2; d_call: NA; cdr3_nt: TGTGCCAGCAGTGGTCTGGGGGGTAGCAATCAGCCCCAGCATTTT; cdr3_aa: CASSGLGGSNQPQHF
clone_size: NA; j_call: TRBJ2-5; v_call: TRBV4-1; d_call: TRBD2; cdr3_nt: TGCGCCAGCAGCCAAGATCTAGGGACTAGTTCGTTTCAAGAGACCCAGTACTTC; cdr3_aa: CASSQDLGTSSFQETQYF
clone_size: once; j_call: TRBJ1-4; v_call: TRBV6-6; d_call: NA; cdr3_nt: TGTGCCAGCAGTTCCGAGGAGATCCGGGAAAAACTGTTTTTT; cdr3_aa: CASSSEEIREKLFF
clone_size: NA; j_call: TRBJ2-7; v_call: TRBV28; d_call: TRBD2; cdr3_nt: TGTGCCAGCAGCCGCGTCGGACTAGCGGCCTACGAGCAGTACTTC; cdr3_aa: CASSRVGLAAYEQYF
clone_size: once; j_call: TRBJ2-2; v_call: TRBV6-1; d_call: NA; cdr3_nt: TGTGCCAGCAGTTGGGGAGGTACCCACACCGGGGAGCTGTTTTTT; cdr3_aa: CASSWGGTHTGELFF
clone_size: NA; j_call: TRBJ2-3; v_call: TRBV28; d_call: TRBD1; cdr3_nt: TGTGCCAGCAGTGGGGGACAGGGACCCACAGATACGCAGTATTTT; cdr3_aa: CASSGGQGPTDTQYF
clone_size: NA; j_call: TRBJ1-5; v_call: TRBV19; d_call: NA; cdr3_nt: TGTGCCAGTAGCCAGGGGAAAGGACCGAGCCAGAATCAGCCCCAGCATTTT; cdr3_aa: CASSQGKGPSQNQPQHF
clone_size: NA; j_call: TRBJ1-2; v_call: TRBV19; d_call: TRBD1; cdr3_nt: TGTGCCACATGTGACTTGACAGGGCTCTATGGCTACACCTTC; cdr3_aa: CATCDLTGLYGYTF
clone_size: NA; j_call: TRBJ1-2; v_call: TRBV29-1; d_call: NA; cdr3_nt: TGCAGCGTTGGGAGGGATGACGGCTACACCTTC; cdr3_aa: CSVGRDDGYTF
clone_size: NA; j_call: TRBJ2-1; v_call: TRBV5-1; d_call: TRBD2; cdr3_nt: TGCGCCAGCAGCTTGGGATTAACTAGCGGGGGGGGTCATGAGCAGTTCTTC; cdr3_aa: CASSLGLTSGGGHEQFF
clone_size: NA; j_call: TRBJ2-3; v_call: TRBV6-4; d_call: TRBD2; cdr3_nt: TGTGCCAGCAGTGATAGGTCTAGCGGGGACACAGATACGCAGTATTTT; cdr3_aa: CASSDRSSGDTDTQYF
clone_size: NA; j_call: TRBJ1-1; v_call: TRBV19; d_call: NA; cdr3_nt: TGTGCCAGTAGTATTTCAAGAGACACTGAAGCTTTCTTT; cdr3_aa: CASSISRDTEAFF
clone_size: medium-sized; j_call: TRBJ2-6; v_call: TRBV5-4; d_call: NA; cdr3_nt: TGTGCCAGCAGCACGGAGGGATCTTACTCTGGGGCCAACGTCCTGACTTTC; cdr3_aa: CASSTEGSYSGANVLTF
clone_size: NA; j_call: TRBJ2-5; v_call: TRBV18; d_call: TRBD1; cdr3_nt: TGTGCCAGCTCTCGCGACAGGGGCGAGACCCAGTACTTC; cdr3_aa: CASSRDRGETQYF
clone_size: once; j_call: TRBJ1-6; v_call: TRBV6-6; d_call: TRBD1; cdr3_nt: TGTGCCAGCAGCCCGGGACAGGAGAATTCACCCCTCCACTTT; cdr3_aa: CASSPGQENSPLHF
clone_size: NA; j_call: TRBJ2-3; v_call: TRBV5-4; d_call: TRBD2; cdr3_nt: TGTGCCAGCAGCCGGGGAGGGGTGGAGACAGATACGCAGTATTTT; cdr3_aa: CASSRGGVETDTQYF
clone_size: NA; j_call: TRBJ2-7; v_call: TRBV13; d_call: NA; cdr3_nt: TGTGCCAGCAGCCCAGGGTCCTATAAGAGGTCCTACGAGCAGTACTTC; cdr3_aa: CASSPGSYKRSYEQYF
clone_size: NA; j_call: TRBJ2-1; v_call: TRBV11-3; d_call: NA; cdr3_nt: TGTGCCAGCAGCGCCCTAGGTTACAATGAGCAGTTCTTC; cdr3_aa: CASSALGYNEQFF
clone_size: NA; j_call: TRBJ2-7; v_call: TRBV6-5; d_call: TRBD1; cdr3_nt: TGTGCCAGCAGTTTACTAGGGACAGGGACGAACGAGCAGTACTTC; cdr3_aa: CASSLLGTGTNEQYF
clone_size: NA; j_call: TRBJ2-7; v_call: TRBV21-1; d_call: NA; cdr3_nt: TGTGCCAGCAGCGGACCGGGGGGGGTCGGTACCCACGAGCAGTACTTC; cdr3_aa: CASSGPGGVGTHEQYF
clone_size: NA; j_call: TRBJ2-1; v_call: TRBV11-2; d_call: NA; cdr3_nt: TGTGCCAGCAGCTCAGCCTCGGGACAAATCTACAATGAGCAGTTCTTC; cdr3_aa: CASSSASGQIYNEQFF
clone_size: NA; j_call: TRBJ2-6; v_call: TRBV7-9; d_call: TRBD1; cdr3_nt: TGTGCCAGCAGCGTGGGACAGGCCTCTGGGGCCAACGTCCTGACTTTC; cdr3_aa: CASSVGQASGANVLTF
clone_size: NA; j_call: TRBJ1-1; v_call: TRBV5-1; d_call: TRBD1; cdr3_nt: TGCGCCAGCAGCCCTACGGACAGGGCCACTGAAGCTTTCTTT; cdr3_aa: CASSPTDRATEAFF
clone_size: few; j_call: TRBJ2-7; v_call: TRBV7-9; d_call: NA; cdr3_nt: TGTGCCTGCAGCCGACAGAACTACGAGCAGTACTTC; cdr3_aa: CACSRQNYEQYF
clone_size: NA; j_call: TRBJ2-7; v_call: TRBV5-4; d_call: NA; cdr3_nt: TGTGCCAGCAGCTTGGGGTCCGGCGGGTTGGGCTACGAGCAGTACTTC; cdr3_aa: CASSLGSGGLGYEQYF
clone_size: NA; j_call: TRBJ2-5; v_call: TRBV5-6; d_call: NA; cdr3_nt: TGTGCCAGCAGCTTGGTGGGGAAGGGAGACCAAGAGACCCAGTACTTC; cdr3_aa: CASSLVGKGDQETQYF
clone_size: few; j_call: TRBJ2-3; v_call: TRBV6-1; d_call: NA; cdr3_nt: TGTGCCAGCAGGGTTGGGCTCACAGATACGCAGTATTTT; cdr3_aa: CASRVGLTDTQYF
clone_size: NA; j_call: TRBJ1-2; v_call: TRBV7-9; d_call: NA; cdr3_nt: TGTGCCAGCAGCTCGCCAGGGAGGGGAAGGGATGGCTACACCTTC; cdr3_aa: CASSSPGRGRDGYTF
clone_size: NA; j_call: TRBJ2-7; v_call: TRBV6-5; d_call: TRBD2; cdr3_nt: TGTGCCAGCAGGAGATCTAGCGGCCGTGAGGAGTACTTC; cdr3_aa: CASRRSSGREEYF
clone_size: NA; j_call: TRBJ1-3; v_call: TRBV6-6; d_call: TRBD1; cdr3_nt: TGTGCCAGCAGTTCAGGGGGCGCGGATGGAAACACCATATATTTT; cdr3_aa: CASSSGGADGNTIYF
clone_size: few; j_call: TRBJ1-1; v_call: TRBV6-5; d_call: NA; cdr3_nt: TGTGCCAGCAGTTACGGGACAAACTGGAATACTGAAGCTTTCTTT; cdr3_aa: CASSYGTNWNTEAFF
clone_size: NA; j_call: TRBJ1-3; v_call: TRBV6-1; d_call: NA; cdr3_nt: TGTGCCAGCAGTGCGGGACACCACCGCTCCTCTGGAAACACCATATATTTT; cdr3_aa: CASSAGHHRSSGNTIYF
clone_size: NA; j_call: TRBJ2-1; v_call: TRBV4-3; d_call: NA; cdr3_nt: TGCGCCAGCAGCAGCCGGGACTCAGGATGGTACAATGAGCAGTTCTTC; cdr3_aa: CASSSRDSGWYNEQFF
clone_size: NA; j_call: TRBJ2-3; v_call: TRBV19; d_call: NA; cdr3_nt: TGTGCCAGTAGTGTAGGCTACCCAGATACGCAGTATTTT; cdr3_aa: CASSVGYPDTQYF
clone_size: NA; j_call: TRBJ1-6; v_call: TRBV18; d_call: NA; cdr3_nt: TGTGCCAGCTCACCCGGGACTATGGATTCACCCCTCCACTTT; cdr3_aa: CASSPGTMDSPLHF
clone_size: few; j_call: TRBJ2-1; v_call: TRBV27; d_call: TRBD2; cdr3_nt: TGTGCCAGCAGTTTAAGTTCAGGGCGGGGGAATGAGCAGTTCTTC; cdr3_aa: CASSLSSGRGNEQFF